The 8 T cell receptor beta chains listed next were all sequenced from one sample in a study of blood T cell repertoires in COVID-19. Sequenced by immunoSEQ multiplex PCR; TCRdb stores in-frame clones only, minus some. This table has about 82,000 clones, over 70% appearing once. The specimen sequenced was peripheral blood. The receptors were sampled from a woman aged 55 to 70 with acute or convalescent COVID-19.

The rearrangement joins TRBV5-1 to TRBJ1-4; D remains unclear. CDR1 and CDR2 from the germline V gene are SGHRS and YFSETQ. The germline V and J ends were trimmed by 0 bases and 3 bases, with 9 bases remaining between them. This CDR3 is 15 amino acids long. The CDR3 is CASSLAVGANEKLFF. CDR3 nucleotide sequence: TGCGCCAGCAGCTTGGCCGTCGGGGCTAATGAAAAACTGTTTTTT.

The V gene is TRBV10-3, the J gene TRBJ1-6; no clear D gene. Germline V CDR1 and CDR2: ENHRY, SYGVKD. The CDR3 is made up of 15 amino acids. Trimming removed 6 bases from V and 5 bases from J, with 14 bases in between. The CDR3 nucleotides are TGTGCCATCAGGACACGGGGAGACGATAATTCACCCCTCCACTTT. Amino acid sequence: CAIRTRGDDNSPLHF.

The chain uses TRBV9 and TRBJ1-2; 10 bases line up with TRBD1. The CDR3 sequence is 14 residues long. The germline CDR1 and CDR2 sequences are SGDLS and YYNGEE. Unmatched junction bases numbered 10, after V lost 5 bases and J lost 9 bases. The chain's CDR3 is CASREPGQGISYTF. CDR3 nucleotide sequence: TGTGCCAGCAGGGAACCGGGACAGGGGATAAGCTACACCTTC.

The chain uses TRBV5-1 and TRBJ1-2; 9 bases map to TRBD1. The germline V gene encodes CDR1 SGHRS and CDR2 YFSETQ. This CDR3 is 14 amino acids long. V dropped 5 bases and J dropped 6; count of bases not matched to a gene: 8. CDR3 bases: TGCGCCAGCAGGGGGTCCACAGGGGGCGATGGCTACACCTTC. This translates into CASRGSTGGDGYTF.

This chain links TRBV28 with TRBJ2-7; 10 bases fit TRBD1. CDR1 and CDR2 (germline): MDHEN, SYDVKM. V was pared by 7 bases and J by 5 bases, with 14 bases of the junction left unmatched. The CDR3 is 16 residues long. The CDR3 nucleotides read TGTGCCAGCACTCTTTTGACAGGGGGCACGGTCGACGAGCAGTACTTC. Translating gives CASTLLTGGTVDEQYF.

The chain joins TRBV5-1 to TRBJ2-2; a possible D gene is TRBD1 (6 bases). V dropped 0 bases and J dropped 4 bases, with 16 bases sitting between them. This CDR3 is built from 17 residues. CDR1 and CDR2 from the germline V gene are SGHRS and YFSETQ. CDR3 bases: TGCGCCAGCAGCTTGGTCGTAGGGACAACTTCCACCGGGGAGCTGTTTTTT. This gives the protein CASSLVVGTTSTGELFF. The variable domain in full, with the rest retrieved from reference TRBV5-1 and TRBJ2-2, is KAGVTQTPRYLIKTRGQQVTLSCSPISGHRSVSWYQQTPGQGLQFLFEYFSETQRNKGNFPGRFSGRQFSNSRSEMNVSTLELGDSALYLCASSLVVGTTSTGELFFGEGSRLTVL.

The genes are TRBV7-3 and TRBJ1-2, with D unresolved. The V and J ends lost 0 bases and 8 bases respectively, with 10 bases between them. Germline V gene sequence: CDR1 SGHTA, CDR2 FQGTGA. The CDR3 covers 13 residues. The CDR3 nucleotides are TGTGCCAGCAGCTTAACTCGGGGAAACGGCTACACCTTC. Residues: CASSLTRGNGYTF. Using reference TRBV7-3 and TRBJ1-2 for the parts outside the CDR3, the full variable domain is GAGVSQTPSNKVTEKGKYVELRCDPISGHTALYWYRQSLGQGPEFLIYFQGTGAADDSGLPNDRFFAVRPEGSVSTLKIQRTERGDSAVYLCASSLTRGNGYTFGSGTRLTVV.

The chain combines TRBV6-5 with TRBJ2-1, with TRBD2 matching 14 bases. Germline CDR1 is MNHEY and CDR2 is SVGAGI. CDR3 length: 15 residues. J lost 7 bases, V lost 6 bases, and 5 bases had no gene match. This CDR3 reads CASSETSGRGNEQFF. For the CDR3, the DNA is TGTGCCAGCAGCGAGACTAGCGGGAGGGGGAATGAGCAGTTCTTC.